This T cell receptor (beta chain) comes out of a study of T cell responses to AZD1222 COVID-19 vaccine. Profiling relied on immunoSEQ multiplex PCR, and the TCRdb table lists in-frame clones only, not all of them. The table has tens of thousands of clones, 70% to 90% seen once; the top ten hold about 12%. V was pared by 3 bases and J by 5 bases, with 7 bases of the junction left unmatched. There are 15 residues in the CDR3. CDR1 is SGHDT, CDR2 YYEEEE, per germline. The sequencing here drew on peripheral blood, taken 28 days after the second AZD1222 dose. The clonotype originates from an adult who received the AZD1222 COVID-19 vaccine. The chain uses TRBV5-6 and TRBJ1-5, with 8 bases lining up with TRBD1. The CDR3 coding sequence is TGTGCCAGCAGCTCCCGGGGACAGGCTTATCAGCCCCAGCATTTT. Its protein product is CASSSRGQAYQPQHF.